This T cell receptor beta chain was recovered during a study of long-term antiretroviral therapy in people with HIV. Regarding this clone: Its antigen is currently unknown.

Overall study results and limits: Those clones which expanded before ART made up the dominant part of the repertoire at all time points.

V dropped 2 bases and J dropped 0 bases, with 9 bases sitting between them. The germline CDR1 and CDR2 sequences are SGHRS and YFSETQ. The CDR3 consists of 15 residues. The assay used was immunoSEQ (version v3.0), run at survey level. Some clones are missing from TCRdb's copy, which holds only in-frame ones; the method was immunoSEQ multiplex PCR. The data hold around 21,000 clones, with 90% observed a single time. V is TRBV5-1 and J is TRBJ2-1; D is unresolved. The starting material was unsorted PBMCs, obtained approximately 4.2 years before starting antiretroviral therapy. The TCR sequence derives from a woman in her twenties or thirties with HIV. CDR3 nucleotides: TGCGCCAGCAGCTTAGACACAAGCTCCTACAATGAGCAGTTCTTC. Amino acids: CASSLDTSSYNEQFF.